The 10 T cell receptor beta chains below were found in one sample sequenced in a study of cytomegalovirus exposure and HLA in healthy donors (dated by TCRdb to about 2017). The receptor library was made with the immunoSEQ multiplex PCR assay. A mixture of 60 forward primers for TCR Vbeta segments and 13 reverse primers for TCR Jbeta segments was used in the multiplex PCR. TCRdb obtained this table from immuneACCESS and retained in-frame rearrangements with V and J assigned. These tables miss some clones; where compared with another copy, unresolved V genes account for less than half of the shortfall, and the remainder is unexplained. The sample includes roughly 120,000 clones, with approximately 80% observed a single time. The ten largest clones represent under 0.3% of the sample. Sequencing was carried out using PBMCs. Receptors originate from a middle-aged man in good health and CMV-seronegative.

This clone was picked up one time. The chain has TRBV12-5 and TRBJ1-1; D perhaps matches TRBD1 (6 bases). Between the trimmed V and J ends, which lost 0 bases and 5 bases, there was a span of 13 bases. The CDR3 runs 15 residues. From germline, CDR1 is LGHNT and CDR2 FRNRAP. The CDR3 here is CASGLVQAGVTEAFF. Here the CDR3 DNA reads TGTGCTAGTGGTTTGGTACAGGCAGGGGTGACTGAAGCTTTCTTT.

The genes are TRBV6-4 and TRBJ2-1; D possibly corresponds to TRBD2 (5 bases). Trimming shortened V by 4 bases and J by 0 bases, and 10 bases separated the two germline ends. CDR3 length: 15 amino acids. Germline V CDR1 and CDR2: MRHNA, SNTAGT. CDR3 DNA sequence: TGTGCCAGCAGTGTGGAGGCGAGCTCCTACAATGAGCAGTTCTTC. It is translated as CASSVEASSYNEQFF.

The chain recombines TRBV4-3 with TRBJ2-3, with TRBD1 identical over 8 bases. The CDR3 runs 15 residues. CDR1 and CDR2 (germline): LGHNA, YSLEER. V lost 2 bases and J lost 3; bases outside the gene matches: 4. The DNA for the CDR3 is TGCGCCAGCAGCCAAAGGACAGGGCTTACAGATACGCAGTATTTT. It codes for CASSQRTGLTDTQYF.

This clone was detected only once. The chain joins TRBV28 to TRBJ1-3, with D perhaps TRBD1 (5 bases). Trimming stripped 2 bases from V and 2 bases from J, with 7 bases between. This CDR3 contains 14 residues. In germline, CDR1 is MDHEN, CDR2 SYDVKM. The CDR3 loop is CASSLGGAGNTIYF. Written as DNA, the CDR3 is TGTGCCAGCAGTTTAGGGGGGGCTGGAAACACCATATATTTT.

The J gene is TRBJ2-3, the V gene TRBV27, with D possibly TRBD2 on 5 matching bases. Trimming cost V 2 bases and J 2 bases, with 8 bases left between them. CDR3 length equals 14 residues. Looked up from germline, CDR1 is MNHEY and CDR2 is SMNVEV (reference sequence). In DNA, the CDR3 is TGTGCCAGCAGTTTAGGAGGTGCCACAGATACGCAGTATTTT. Translating it yields CASSLGGATDTQYF.

This chain connects TRBV2 to TRBJ1-1; D is undetermined. The CDR3 is 14 amino acids. CDR1 and CDR2 from the germline V gene are SNHLY and FYNNEI. V dropped 0 bases and J dropped 1 base, with 6 bases sitting between them. CDR3 nucleotide sequence: TGTGCCAGCAGTGAAGCGGGGAGGAACACTGAAGCTTTCTTT. Translated: CASSEAGRNTEAFF.

V and J are TRBV5-4 and TRBJ1-3; the D gene is possibly TRBD1 (6 bases). CDR3 length: 14 residues. Germline V CDR1 and CDR2: SGHNT, YYREEE (reference sequence). Trimming removed 4 bases at V and 4 bases at J, with 12 bases between. The CDR3 reads CASSTQGSGNTIYF. CDR3 sequence (DNA): TGTGCCAGCAGCACCCAGGGGTCAGGAAACACCATATATTTT.

This chain connects TRBV28 to TRBJ1-2, with D possibly matching TRBD1 (5 bases). Germline CDR1 and CDR2: MDHEN and SYDVKM. CDR3 length: 12 residues. V was shortened by 6 bases and J by 5 bases, with 10 bases between the two germline ends. In nucleotides, the CDR3 is TGTGCCAGCAGCGTTAGGGGTTATGGCTACACCTTC. Amino acids: CASSVRGYGYTF.

The chain links TRBV5-4 to TRBJ2-7; 7 nucleotides agree with TRBD1. This CDR3 is built from 16 residues. Trimming cost V 4 bases and J 3 bases; bases outside gene matches: 13. Germline V gene sequence: CDR1 SGHNT, CDR2 YYREEE (reference sequence). CDR3 sequence: CASSPRSDRRSYEQYF. CDR3 nucleotide sequence: TGTGCCAGCAGCCCTCGATCGGACAGGAGGAGCTACGAGCAGTACTTC.

The CDR3 is CASSFRVNSPLHF. In DNA, the CDR3 is TGTGCCAGCAGTTTTCGGGTGAATTCACCCCTCCACTTT. The chain joins TRBV27 to TRBJ1-6, with D uncertain. The CDR3 is 13 amino acids. Germline CDR1 MNHEY, CDR2 SMNVEV (reference sequence). Trimming stripped 3 bases from V and 7 bases from J, with 7 bases between.